A selection of T cell receptor beta chains follows, all from one sample in a study of T cell responses to AZD1222 COVID-19 vaccine. Only in-frame clones appear in the TCRdb table, and some are missing; sequencing was by immunoSEQ multiplex PCR. The repertoire holds more than 60,000 clones, with 83% as singletons. Here the sequenced sample was peripheral blood, taken 28 days after the second AZD1222 dose. The receptors originated from an adult who received the AZD1222 COVID-19 vaccine. Both conserved end residues are trimmed from each CDR3.

v_gene: TRBV5-1
j_gene: TRBJ2-3
CDR3aa: ASSPGPPSGVTDTQY

v_gene: TRBV19
j_gene: TRBJ1-5
CDR3aa: ASSIRAEQPQH

v_gene: TRBV5-6
j_gene: TRBJ2-3
CDR3aa: ASSLVQDTQY

v_gene: TRBV6-2/TRBV6-3
j_gene: TRBJ1-1
CDR3aa: ASSYSGLGTEAF

v_gene: TRBV14
j_gene: TRBJ2-7
CDR3aa: ASSLRQGLGYEQY

v_gene: TRBV19
j_gene: TRBJ1-2
CDR3aa: ASSVTGTGDSYGYT

v_gene: TRBV5-1
j_gene: TRBJ2-2
CDR3aa: ASSLDTRVGELF

v_gene: TRBV6-2/TRBV6-3
j_gene: TRBJ1-6
CDR3aa: ASSYPSGRNSPLH

v_gene: TRBV19
j_gene: TRBJ2-3
CDR3aa: ASSIGGYTDTQY

v_gene: TRBV7-9
j_gene: TRBJ1-6
CDR3aa: ASSFPGQGIYNSPLH

v_gene: TRBV6-2/TRBV6-3
j_gene: TRBJ1-1
CDR3aa: AGSYGSLNTEAF

v_gene: TRBV12-5
j_gene: TRBJ1-1
CDR3aa: ASGLVLGGPNMNTEAF

v_gene: TRBV7-2
j_gene: TRBJ2-7
CDR3aa: ASSLGGGSYEQY

v_gene: TRBV7-2
j_gene: TRBJ2-1
CDR3aa: ASSLHSNRANEQF

v_gene: TRBV6-2/TRBV6-3
j_gene: TRBJ2-7
CDR3aa: ASSYSKGGSSTYEQY

v_gene: TRBV7-9
j_gene: TRBJ2-1
CDR3aa: ASSLGGRLPYNEQF

v_gene: TRBV19
j_gene: TRBJ2-2
CDR3aa: GSGQNTGELF

v_gene: TRBV2
j_gene: TRBJ2-1
CDR3aa: ASSEAGQGYNEQF

v_gene: TRBV9
j_gene: TRBJ1-4
CDR3aa: ASSANSGTAKLF

v_gene: TRBV29-1
j_gene: TRBJ2-5
CDR3aa: SGSTSRQETQY

v_gene: TRBV6-4
j_gene: TRBJ1-6
CDR3aa: ASARTGGNSPLH

v_gene: TRBV19
j_gene: TRBJ1-2
CDR3aa: ASSPYLGRTPNYGYT

v_gene: TRBV19
j_gene: TRBJ2-7
CDR3aa: ASRPGQGSYEQY

v_gene: TRBV15
j_gene: TRBJ2-5
CDR3aa: ATSRGWFQETQY

v_gene: TRBV19
j_gene: TRBJ1-5
CDR3aa: ASSMSNQPQH

v_gene: TRBV5-1
j_gene: TRBJ1-2
CDR3aa: ASSLGTGVDYGYT

v_gene: TRBV6-2/TRBV6-3
j_gene: TRBJ2-1
CDR3aa: ASSLNGGYNEQF

v_gene: TRBV6-1
j_gene: TRBJ1-1
CDR3aa: ASSEGQPNTEAF

v_gene: TRBV7-3
j_gene: TRBJ2-2
CDR3aa: ASSPHTGAGELF

v_gene: TRBV13
j_gene: TRBJ1-1
CDR3aa: ASSSRTGTGTEAF

v_gene: TRBV7-2
j_gene: TRBJ2-3
CDR3aa: ASILSPTDTQY

v_gene: TRBV6-5
j_gene: TRBJ1-1
CDR3aa: ASQASTEAF

v_gene: TRBV29-1
j_gene: TRBJ1-2
CDR3aa: SVDGTGGGYGYT

v_gene: TRBV29-1
j_gene: TRBJ2-2
CDR3aa: SVGGASNTGELF

v_gene: TRBV5-1
j_gene: TRBJ2-3
CDR3aa: ASSPKGGRDTQY

v_gene: TRBV7-9
j_gene: TRBJ1-2
CDR3aa: ASSLGGRGYYGYT

v_gene: TRBV7-6
j_gene: TRBJ2-2
CDR3aa: ASRQGPSNTGELF

v_gene: TRBV7-3
j_gene: TRBJ2-7
CDR3aa: ASSLGSGAHEQY

v_gene: TRBV5-1
j_gene: TRBJ2-3
CDR3aa: ASSREGQTSTDTQY

v_gene: TRBV9
j_gene: TRBJ2-3
CDR3aa: ASSDRWGSGISDTQY

v_gene: TRBV7-2
j_gene: TRBJ2-7
CDR3aa: ASSLAGTGPYEQY

v_gene: TRBV6-5
j_gene: TRBJ2-5
CDR3aa: ASTESGSSGETQY

v_gene: TRBV28
j_gene: TRBJ2-1
CDR3aa: ASRSTNEQF

v_gene: TRBV12-3/TRBV12-4
j_gene: TRBJ2-1
CDR3aa: ASSSGTNEQF

v_gene: TRBV15
j_gene: TRBJ2-5
CDR3aa: ATSRAAETQY

v_gene: TRBV28
j_gene: TRBJ2-7
CDR3aa: ASRPTLGGFNEQY

v_gene: TRBV7-9
j_gene: TRBJ2-1
CDR3aa: ASSPPSNEQF

v_gene: TRBV28
j_gene: TRBJ1-1
CDR3aa: ASSLHGAPGTEAF

v_gene: TRBV7-2
j_gene: TRBJ1-5
CDR3aa: ASSSDRRSNQPQH

v_gene: TRBV30
j_gene: TRBJ2-1
CDR3aa: AWSELAVSYNEQF

v_gene: TRBV28
j_gene: TRBJ1-6
CDR3aa: ASRRRWDSQSQFSPLH

v_gene: TRBV28
j_gene: TRBJ1-6
CDR3aa: ASSSSLRSSYNSPLH